The present T cell receptor beta chain was sequenced within a study of blood T cell repertoires in COVID-19. Study overall: Material from acute and convalescent COVID-19 was sourced from the United States, Italy and Spain. T cells, B-cell-depleted T cells, or PBMCs provided the cDNA or gDNA that served as material.

A Seattle source enrolled patients during active infection and followed them longitudinally. This clone was counted between two and nine times. V lost 0 bases, J lost 6 bases, and 4 bases stayed unmatched. Germline values: CDR1 SGHRS, CDR2 YFSETQ. CDR3 length equals 16 residues. Authors' data handling: Nucleated cell counts were estimated from reference gene primer amplification. Here immunoSEQ multiplex PCR was the method, and the copy in TCRdb shows in-frame clones only, minus some. D and trimming come from the DNA, and the V and J calls and clone size come from that table. This table has about 160,000 clones, around 74% appearing once.

The sample comprised peripheral blood. The TCR was taken from a woman in her sixties or seventies with COVID-19, enrolled during active disease. V and J are TRBV5-1 and TRBJ2-3, with 13 bases that match TRBD2. Here the CDR3 reads CASSLGGTSGIDTQYF. The CDR3 DNA reads as TGCGCCAGCAGCTTGGGAGGGACTAGCGGGATCGATACGCAGTATTTT.